The rows below give T cell receptor beta chains drawn from one sample of a study of glioma-infiltrating T cells. Via MiXCR, TCRdb re-called the multiplex PCR reads, giving one row per CDR3 protein. In the table there are around 150,000 distinct CDR3 sequences, 30% to 40% of which are singletons. The specimen sequenced was glioma tissue, nonneoplastic brain tissue, or PBMCs (not recorded which). The receptors shown here come from a human donor with low-grade glioma or glioblastoma, undergoing nonglioma brain surgery, or in good health (not recorded which). CDR3s leave out the opening cysteine and the closing phenylalanine or tryptophan. D genes are given only for firm matches.

>TRBV7-2|TRBD2|13
ASTPAGVSTGELF
>TRBV7-9|TRBD1|13
ASSLTGVGVNEQF
>TRBV28|-|12
ASSLSDGTSPLH
>TRBV11-2|TRBD2|12
ASSPAGGPGTQY
>TRBV6-1|-|12
ASSRTQGTKTQY
>TRBV20-1|-|12
SASKRSSPYEQY
>TRBV6-1|-|10
ASTLGTDTQY
>TRBV6-2/TRBV6-3|TRBD1|13
ASSYRQGPPYEQY
>TRBV2|TRBD1|12
ASSYRGGGSEAF
>TRBV6-1|-|9
ASSTGRGYT
>TRBV6-1|-|12
ASSVGGVYNQQF
>TRBV7-6|TRBD1|12
ASSYGQGPETQY
>TRBV29-1|-|9
SVGSLAGYT
>TRBV20-1|TRBD2|12
SASSGGAGETQY
>TRBV20-1|TRBD1|10
SASRGDYGYT
>TRBV20-1|TRBD1|10
SATTGVYEQY
>TRBV20-1|-|13
SARRDGVSTDTQY
>TRBV6-2/TRBV6-3|TRBD1|15
ASSYPKDRVTYNEQF